This is a list of T cell receptor beta chains from one sample in a study of blood T cell repertoires in COVID-19. Sequencing was performed with immunoSEQ multiplex PCR; in TCRdb, only in-frame clones are kept and a portion is missing. The repertoire has some 280,000 clones, roughly 80% of them found once; the top ten carry around 3.7%. What was sequenced was peripheral blood. These receptors were taken from a woman aged 50 to 60 with active or convalescent COVID-19. CDR3s include the opening cysteine and the closing phenylalanine or tryptophan. The order of the fields is CDR3 protein, CDR3 DNA, D gene, V gene, J gene, clone size. A D gene is named only where the DNA matches it firmly. Clone sizes are given selectively: once, few, many, or a class where the clone is expanded.

CASSPRQGIAEAFF	TGTGCCAGCAGCCCCCGACAGGGGATAGCGGAAGCTTTCTTT	TRBD1	TRBV11-2	TRBJ1-1	medium-sized
CASSSLRGAQTEAFF	TGTGCCAGCAGCTCGCTTCGGGGGGCGCAGACTGAAGCTTTCTTT	NA	TRBV7-8	TRBJ1-1	NA
CASSLAGQISGNTIYF	TGTGCCAGCAGCTTGGCGGGTCAGATCTCTGGAAACACCATATATTTT	NA	TRBV7-2	TRBJ1-3	NA
CASSELGQGNSPLHF	TGTGCCAGCAGTGAGTTGGGGCAGGGGAATTCACCCCTCCACTTT	NA	TRBV6-4	TRBJ1-6	NA
CASSEDENRAQVHEQYF	TGTGCCAGCAGTGAAGACGAAAACAGGGCTCAAGTCCACGAGCAGTACTTC	NA	TRBV2	TRBJ2-7	NA
CASSFSSASSYEQYF	TGCGCCAGCAGCTTCTCTAGCGCTAGCTCCTACGAGCAGTACTTC	NA	TRBV5-1	TRBJ2-7	NA
CASSSGQGFTEAFF	TGCGCCAGCAGCTCGGGACAGGGGTTCACTGAAGCTTTCTTT	TRBD1	TRBV5-1	TRBJ1-1	NA
CASSPGLAGGTSETQYF	TGTGCCAGCAGCCCGGGACTAGCGGGAGGTACCTCGGAGACCCAGTACTTC	TRBD2	TRBV11-3	TRBJ2-5	NA
CASSPVGQTYEQYF	TGTGCCAGCAGCCCTGTCGGACAGACCTACGAGCAGTACTTC	NA	TRBV9	TRBJ2-7	NA
CASSQAGINIQYF	TGTGCCAGCAGCCAAGCAGGGATAAACATTCAGTACTTC	NA	TRBV3-1/TRBV3-2	TRBJ2-4	NA
CASSSWGGNTEAFF	TGTGCCAGCAGTTCTTGGGGGGGGAACACTGAAGCTTTCTTT	NA	TRBV25-1	TRBJ1-1	NA
CASSSPQGKRTYEQYF	TGTGCCAGCAGCTCCCCACAGGGGAAGAGGACCTACGAGCAGTACTTC	TRBD1	TRBV5-4	TRBJ2-7	NA
CASSVGQGGEQYF	TGCGCCAGCAGCGTGGGACAGGGAGGCGAGCAGTACTTC	TRBD1	TRBV5-1	TRBJ2-7	NA
CASSYSSGARQETQYF	TGTGCCAGCAGTTACTCGAGTGGGGCACGACAAGAGACCCAGTACTTC	NA	TRBV6-6	TRBJ2-5	NA
CASSPGTGAIQPQHF	TGTGCCAGCAGTCCAGGAACAGGGGCTATTCAGCCCCAGCATTTT	TRBD1	TRBV2	TRBJ1-5	NA
CSVAPTTSGSADTQYF	TGCAGCGTTGCCCCAACGACTAGCGGGAGTGCAGATACGCAGTATTTT	TRBD2	TRBV29-1	TRBJ2-3	NA
CASSSLARQNYGYTF	TGTGCCAGCAGTTCCTTAGCCCGACAGAACTATGGCTACACCTTC	NA	TRBV5-4	TRBJ1-2	few
CASSPRGGRDTGELFF	TGTGCCAGCAGCCCTAGAGGCGGGAGAGACACCGGGGAGCTGTTTTTT	TRBD2	TRBV7-9	TRBJ2-2	NA
CASSLRENTEAFF	TGTGCCAGCAGCTTGAGGGAGAACACTGAAGCTTTCTTT	NA	TRBV11-3	TRBJ1-1	NA
CASHPRGRAGDTQYF	TGTGCCAGCCACCCTAGAGGGAGGGCCGGGGATACGCAGTATTTT	TRBD2	TRBV19	TRBJ2-3	NA
CASSLSGMGKETQYF	TGTGCCAGCAGCCTTTCAGGGATGGGGAAGGAGACCCAGTACTTC	NA	TRBV6-5	TRBJ2-5	once
CASSADRGWGEKLFF	TGTGCCAGCAGCGCTGACAGGGGTTGGGGTGAAAAACTGTTTTTT	TRBD1	TRBV5-4	TRBJ1-4	NA
CASSWTGNRSPLHF	TGTGCCAGCAGTTGGACAGGGAATAGGTCACCCCTCCACTTT	TRBD1	TRBV6-5	TRBJ1-6	NA
CASSQELAGVNEQFF	TGCGCCAGCAGCCAAGAACTAGCGGGGGTCAATGAGCAGTTCTTC	TRBD2	TRBV4-1	TRBJ2-1	NA
CATSDVGTEAFF	TGTGCCACCTCTGATGTCGGCACTGAAGCTTTCTTT	NA	TRBV6-5	TRBJ1-1	NA
CASSPGGAGAENIQYF	TGTGCCAGCAGCCCTGGGGGAGCGGGAGCGGAAAACATTCAGTACTTC	TRBD2	TRBV5-4	TRBJ2-4	once
CASSSPRDKNYGYTF	TGTGCCAGCAGCTCCCCTCGGGACAAAAACTATGGCTACACCTTC	NA	TRBV7-9	TRBJ1-2	NA